These 12 T cell receptor beta chains were sequenced from one sample in a study of OX40 agonist ivuxolimab in advanced cancers. Measured with immunoSEQ multiplex PCR; TCRdb has only the in-frame clones, and not every one. Of just under 60,000 clones in the sample, roughly nine tenths are singletons; the top ten hold less than 5%. Sequenced material: CD4+ or CD8+ T cells sorted from blood, taken in a trial of the OX40 agonist ivuxolimab. The receptors were sampled from an adult with an advanced solid tumor such as melanoma, head and neck, liver or kidney cancer.

This clone appeared a single time. The chain links TRBV28 to TRBJ2-7; possible D gene TRBD1, 6 bases. V lost 5 bases and J 0 bases, leaving 17 bases between the germline ends. Germline CDR1 and CDR2: MDHEN and SYDVKM. The CDR3 totals 16 residues. The CDR3 is CASSGPVGARSYEQYF. CDR3 bases: TGTGCCAGCAGTGGCCCCGTGGGGGCGCGCTCCTACGAGCAGTACTTC.

This CDR3 is CSVETRTVNTEAFF. The CDR3 bases are TGCAGCGTTGAAACCCGGACAGTGAACACTGAAGCTTTCTTT. V usage is TRBV29-1 and J usage is TRBJ1-1, with D possibly being TRBD1 (6 bases). Trimming cost V 2 bases and J 0 bases, with 10 bases left between them. Germline V gene data show CDR1 as SQVTM and CDR2 as ANQGSEA. The CDR3 contains 14 residues.

The V call is TRBV27, the J call TRBJ2-1; 14 positions match TRBD2. Germline V CDR1 and CDR2: MNHEY, SMNVEV (reference sequence). Unmatched junction bases numbered 5, after V lost 4 bases and J lost 15 bases. The CDR3 is made up of 13 amino acids. The CDR3 region is CASSSRLAGGPFF. The CDR3 bases are TGTGCCAGCAGTTCCAGACTAGCGGGAGGGCCGTTCTTC.

The rearrangement uses TRBV28 and TRBJ2-3; TRBD1 aligns across 9 bases. Germline CDR1 MDHEN, CDR2 SYDVKM. There are 15 residues in the CDR3. The ends lost 3 bases at V and 5 bases at J; junction bases unmatched: 6. The DNA of the CDR3 is TGTGCCAGCAGTTTTCGACAGGGGGGTATAGATACGCAGTATTTT. Amino acids: CASSFRQGGIDTQYF.

The gene calls are TRBV27 and TRBJ2-2; maybe TRBD1 (5 bases). The CDR3 covers 13 residues. CDR1 and CDR2 from the germline V gene are MNHEY and SMNVEV (reference sequence). V lost 6 bases, J lost 6 bases, and 11 bases lay in between. CDR3 coding DNA: TGTGCCAGCAGCAGGGCTGGGGCCGGGGAGCTGTTTTTT. It codes for CASSRAGAGELFF.

This chain connects TRBV28 to TRBJ2-3; the D gene is possibly TRBD1 (5 bases). The germline CDR1 and CDR2 sequences are MDHEN and SYDVKM. Trimming took off 0 bases at V and 4 bases at J, with 11 bases between the two ends. The CDR3 has 15 residues. Here the CDR3 reads CASSLWDTAPDTQYF. For the CDR3, the DNA is TGTGCCAGCAGTTTATGGGACACCGCACCAGATACGCAGTATTTT.

The V and J genes are TRBV5-6 and TRBJ1-5; D unresolved. The CDR3 is 15 residues long. Germline loops: CDR1 SGHDT, CDR2 YYEEEE. The V end lost 0 bases, the J end lost 3 bases, and 10 bases lay between the germline ends. CDR3 residues: CASSLVRDPNQPQHF. DNA for the CDR3: TGTGCCAGCAGCTTGGTCCGAGACCCCAATCAGCCCCAGCATTTT.

V gene TRBV7-6 combines with J gene TRBJ2-1; 8 bases fit TRBD2. Per germline, CDR1 SGHVS and CDR2 FNYEAQ. Losses at the gene ends were 6 bases for V and 3 bases for J; bases not matched to a gene: 10. The CDR3 covers 16 residues. CDR3 nucleotides: TGTGCCAGCAGACAAACAAGCGGGAGTGACTACAATGAGCAGTTCTTC. This gives the protein CASRQTSGSDYNEQFF.

Concerning this clone itself: Distinct nucleotide sequences in the sample also encode this CDR3. The chain is built from TRBV19 and TRBJ2-7, with 15 bases aligning to TRBD2. The ends lost 6 bases at V and 3 bases at J; junction bases unmatched: 3. CDR1 and CDR2 from the germline V gene are LNHDA and SQIVND (reference sequence). The CDR3 extends over 15 amino acids. The DNA of the CDR3 is TGTGCCAGTAGCCCGGGACTAGCGGGAGGCTACGAGCAGTACTTC. Amino acids: CASSPGLAGGYEQYF. The entire variable domain, with the rest obtained from reference TRBV19 and TRBJ2-7, is as follows: DGGITQSPKYLFRKEGQNVTLSCEQNLNHDAMYWYRQDPGQGLRLIYYSQIVNDFQKGDIAEGYSVSREKKESFPLTVTSAQKNPTAFYLCASSPGLAGGYEQYFGPGTRLTVT.

This clone is deemed medium-sized. The V gene is TRBV28, the J gene TRBJ1-5; D unclear. CDR1 is MDHEN and CDR2 is SYDVKM in the germline V gene. CDR3 length equals 15 residues. The V end was cut by 6 bases, the J end by 0 bases, with 12 bases between. DNA of the CDR3: TGTGCCAGCAGCTCAAACACCTATAGCAATCAGCCCCAGCATTTT. This translates into CASSSNTYSNQPQHF.

This clone appeared a single time. V and J are TRBV6-1 and TRBJ1-5, with 12 bases aligning to TRBD1. Germline V gene data show CDR1 as MNHNS and CDR2 as SASEGT. Trimming cost V 2 bases and J 0 bases; bases outside gene matches: 8. The CDR3 runs to 19 residues. CDR3 residues: CASSELGDRGPYSNQPQHF. In DNA, the CDR3 is TGTGCCAGCAGTGAATTAGGGGACAGGGGGCCTTATAGCAATCAGCCCCAGCATTTT.

The gene calls are TRBV7-3 and TRBJ2-1, with 9 bases aligning to TRBD1. Germline V gene sequence: CDR1 SGHTA, CDR2 FQGTGA. The CDR3 has 15 amino acids. With V trimmed by 6 bases and J by 6 bases, 9 bases remained unmatched. The CDR3 here is CASSQDRGLSNEQFF. Here the CDR3 DNA reads TGTGCCAGCAGTCAGGACAGGGGTTTATCCAATGAGCAGTTCTTC.